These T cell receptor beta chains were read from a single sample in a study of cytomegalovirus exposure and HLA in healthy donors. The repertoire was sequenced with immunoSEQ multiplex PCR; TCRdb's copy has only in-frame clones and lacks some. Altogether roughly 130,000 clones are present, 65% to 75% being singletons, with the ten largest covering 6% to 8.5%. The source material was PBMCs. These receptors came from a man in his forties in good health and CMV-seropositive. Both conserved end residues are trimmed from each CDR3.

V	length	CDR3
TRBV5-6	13	ASSLNWASLNIQY
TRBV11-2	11	ASSLASGFEQY
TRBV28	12	ASSVGGFEQPQH
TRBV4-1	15	ASSQGPPGELVNEQF
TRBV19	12	ASRDDRDNQPQH
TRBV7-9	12	ASSTTGRQETQY
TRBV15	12	ATSRDPGPETQY
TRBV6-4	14	ASSEGSLSGANVLT
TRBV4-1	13	ASSQTSGGSYEQY
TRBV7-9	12	ASSPLAELYEQY
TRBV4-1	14	ASSPDYSGSSYEQY
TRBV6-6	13	ASSPRTGAADTQY
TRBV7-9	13	ASRGPSGAYNEQF
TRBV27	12	ASSWTAMNTEAF
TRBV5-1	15	ASSLFGFGLSGNTIY
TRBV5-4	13	ASSLATVAATEQY
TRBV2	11	ASSEARNTEAF
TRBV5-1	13	ASSLESDRDYEQY
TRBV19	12	ASKPGASYNEQF
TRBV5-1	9	ASSLAREQY
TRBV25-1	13	ASSPDSRANYGYT
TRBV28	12	ASSPGQGPYGYT
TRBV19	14	ASSSWTSGGTYEQY
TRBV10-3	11	AISGGQGRGYT
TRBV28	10	ASSLGHSEAF
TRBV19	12	ASSPRGANTEAF
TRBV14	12	ASSQEGRVTEAF
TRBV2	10	ASTRVNNEQF
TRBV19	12	ASKDRGPGETQY
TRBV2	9	ASTTRSGYT
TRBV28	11	ASSIPASGEQF
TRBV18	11	ASSEFPNSPLH
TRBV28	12	ASSNTGGGQPQH
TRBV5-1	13	ASSPLGGGREKLF
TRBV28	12	ASRSGDRSYEQY
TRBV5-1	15	ASSSSVDRGSTGELF
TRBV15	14	ATSPRQGLLRYEQY
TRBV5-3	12	ARSLDAENTEAF